This T cell receptor (beta chain) comes out of a study of blood T cells in healthy people across ages. A second PCR of 7 to 11 cycles used a sample-barcoded 5' primer and a J-beta primer mix. TCRdb reanalysed the 5' RACE reads using MiXCR and keeps one entry per CDR3 protein. The table has about 690,000 distinct CDR3 sequences, roughly two fifths seen once. CDR1 is SGHKS, CDR2 YYEKEE, per germline (reference sequence). The CDR3 runs 12 residues. V lost 2 bases and J 7 bases, leaving 8 bases between the germline ends. Sequenced: blood. The TCR was taken from a man older than 75 in good health. The gene calls are TRBV5-5 and TRBJ2-3, with D unclear. CDR3: CASSFPTNTQYF. In nucleotides, the CDR3 is TGTGCCAGCAGCTTCCCAACGAATACGCAGTATTTT.